The 6 T cell receptor beta chains listed next were all sequenced from one sample in a study of T cells expressing NK-cell markers. TCRdb derives one entry per CDR3 protein from the 5' RACE reads, leaving out DNA. The sample's table shows about 380,000 distinct CDR3 sequences. Input material: blood T cells: a sorted CD56 or NKG2C T cell subset, CD4+ or CD8+ T cells, or bulk PBMC T cells (not recorded which). Receptor source: a man between 18 and 69 years old in good health.

The chain employs TRBV4-1 and TRBJ2-1; the TCRdb D gene call, TRBD2, has no DNA to confirm it. CDR3 size: 15 residues. Germline V gene lookup returns CDR1 MGHRA and CDR2 YSYEKL. CDR3 residues: CASSQEGGTYNEQFF.

The V and J genes are TRBV5-1 and TRBJ2-2; TCRdb calls TRBD1, which cannot be checked without DNA. CDR1 SGHRS and CDR2 YFSETQ come from the germline V gene. The CDR3 totals 17 residues. CDR3 sequence: CASSLRTGATNTGELFF.

The V gene is TRBV4-2, the J gene TRBJ1-1; there is no DNA to check the TCRdb D call of TRBD1. The CDR3 spans 17 residues. Germline values: CDR1 LGHNA, CDR2 YNFKEQ. CDR3: CASSQDRGRGFNTEAFF.

The rearrangement uses TRBV7-8 and TRBJ2-2; TCRdb's assignment of TRBD1 cannot be checked, as there is no DNA. Per germline, CDR1 SGHVS and CDR2 FQNEAQ. This CDR3 has 16 amino acids. The CDR3 reads CASSPDREWDTGELFF.

The V gene is TRBV2, the J gene TRBJ2-1; TCRdb gives TRBD1 as the D gene, but with no DNA this cannot be confirmed. This CDR3 has 14 residues. The germline CDR1 and CDR2 sequences are SNHLY and FYNNEI. CDR3: CASSPDRFDNEQFF.

The genes are TRBV12-3 or TRBV12-4 and TRBJ2-5; TCRdb selects TRBD2, and the lack of DNA leaves this call unchecked. This CDR3 spans 16 amino acids. This CDR3 is CASSRRRRLSGETQYF.